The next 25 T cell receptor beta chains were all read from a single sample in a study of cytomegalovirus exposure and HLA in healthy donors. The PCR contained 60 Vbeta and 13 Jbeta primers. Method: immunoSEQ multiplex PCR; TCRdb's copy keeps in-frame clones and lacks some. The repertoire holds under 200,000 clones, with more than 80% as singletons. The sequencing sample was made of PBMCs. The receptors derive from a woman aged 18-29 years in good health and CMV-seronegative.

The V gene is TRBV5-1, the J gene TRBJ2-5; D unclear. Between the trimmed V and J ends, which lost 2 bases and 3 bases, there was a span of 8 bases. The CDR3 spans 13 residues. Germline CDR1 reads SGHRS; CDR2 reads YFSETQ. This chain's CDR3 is CASSLDWEETQYF. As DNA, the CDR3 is TGCGCCAGCAGCTTAGACTGGGAAGAGACCCAGTACTTC.

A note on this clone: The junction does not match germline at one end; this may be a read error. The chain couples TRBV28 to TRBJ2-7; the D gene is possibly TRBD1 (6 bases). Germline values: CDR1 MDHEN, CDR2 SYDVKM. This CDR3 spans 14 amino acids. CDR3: CASSPGTIHPTFLF. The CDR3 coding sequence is TGTGCCAGCAGTCCCGGGACAATACACCCAACCTTCCTCTTC.

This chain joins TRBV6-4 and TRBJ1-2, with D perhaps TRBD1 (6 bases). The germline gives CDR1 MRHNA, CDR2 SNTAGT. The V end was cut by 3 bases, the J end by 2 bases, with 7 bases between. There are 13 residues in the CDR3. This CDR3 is CASSETGNYGYTF. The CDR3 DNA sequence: TGTGCCAGCAGTGAAACAGGGAACTATGGCTACACCTTC.

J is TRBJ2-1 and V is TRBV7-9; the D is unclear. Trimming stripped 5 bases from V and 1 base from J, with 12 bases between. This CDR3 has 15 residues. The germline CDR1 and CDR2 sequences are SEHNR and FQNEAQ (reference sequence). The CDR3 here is CASSAKSSSYNEQFF. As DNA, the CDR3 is TGTGCCAGCAGCGCAAAGAGTTCTTCCTACAATGAGCAGTTCTTC.

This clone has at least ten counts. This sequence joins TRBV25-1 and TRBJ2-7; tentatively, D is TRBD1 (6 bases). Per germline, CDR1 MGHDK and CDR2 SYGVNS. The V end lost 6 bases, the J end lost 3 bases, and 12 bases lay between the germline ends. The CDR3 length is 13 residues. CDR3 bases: TGTGCCAGCAGACCAACAGGGATCTACGAGCAGTACTTC. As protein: CASRPTGIYEQYF.

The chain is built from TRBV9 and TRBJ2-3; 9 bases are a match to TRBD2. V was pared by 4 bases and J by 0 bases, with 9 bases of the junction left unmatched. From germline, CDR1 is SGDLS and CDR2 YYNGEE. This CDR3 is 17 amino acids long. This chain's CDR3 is CASSFRVTSGSTDTQYF. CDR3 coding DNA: TGTGCCAGCAGCTTCAGAGTCACTAGCGGGAGCACAGATACGCAGTATTTT.

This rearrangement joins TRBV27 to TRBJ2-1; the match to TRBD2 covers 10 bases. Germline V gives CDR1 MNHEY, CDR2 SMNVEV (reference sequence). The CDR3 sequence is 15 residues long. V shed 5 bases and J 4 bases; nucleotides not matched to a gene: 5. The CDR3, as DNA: TGTGCCAGCAGTCTTCAGCGGGGGGGGTACAATGAGCAGTTCTTC. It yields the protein CASSLQRGGYNEQFF.

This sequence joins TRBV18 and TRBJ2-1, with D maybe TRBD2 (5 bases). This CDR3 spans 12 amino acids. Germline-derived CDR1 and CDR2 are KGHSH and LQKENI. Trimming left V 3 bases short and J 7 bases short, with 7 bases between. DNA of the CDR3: TGTGCCAGCTCACCGGACTCGAATGAGCAGTTCTTC. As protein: CASSPDSNEQFF.

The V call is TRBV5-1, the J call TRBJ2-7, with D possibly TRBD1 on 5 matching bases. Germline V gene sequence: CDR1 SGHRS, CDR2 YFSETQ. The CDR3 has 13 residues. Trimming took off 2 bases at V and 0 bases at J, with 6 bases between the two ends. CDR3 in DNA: TGCGCCAGCAGCTTCGACAGCTCCTACGAGCAGTACTTC. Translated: CASSFDSSYEQYF.

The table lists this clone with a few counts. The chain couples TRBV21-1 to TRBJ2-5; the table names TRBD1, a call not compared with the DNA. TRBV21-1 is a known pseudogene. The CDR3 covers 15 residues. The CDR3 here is CASSPRTGSRETQYF. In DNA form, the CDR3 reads TGTGCCAGCAGCCCCCGGACAGGGTCTCGAGAGACCCAGTACTTC.

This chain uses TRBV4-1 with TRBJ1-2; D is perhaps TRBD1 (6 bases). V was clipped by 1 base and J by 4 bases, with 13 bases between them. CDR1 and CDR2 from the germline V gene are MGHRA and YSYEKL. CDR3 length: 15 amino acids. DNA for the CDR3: TGCGCCAGCAGCCAAGGTGGGGGGGGCGGCTATGGCTACACCTTC. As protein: CASSQGGGGGYGYTF.

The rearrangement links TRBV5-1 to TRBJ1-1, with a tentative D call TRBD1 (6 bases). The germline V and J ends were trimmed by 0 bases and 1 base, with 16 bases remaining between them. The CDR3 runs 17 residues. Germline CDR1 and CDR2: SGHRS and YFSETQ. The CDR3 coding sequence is TGCGCCAGCAGCTTGGGTGGCAGGGGTGGGAGGAACACTGAAGCTTTCTTT. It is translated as CASSLGGRGGRNTEAFF. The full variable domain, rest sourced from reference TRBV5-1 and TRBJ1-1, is KAGVTQTPRYLIKTRGQQVTLSCSPISGHRSVSWYQQTPGQGLQFLFEYFSETQRNKGNFPGRFSGRQFSNSRSEMNVSTLELGDSALYLCASSLGGRGGRNTEAFFGQGTRLTVV.

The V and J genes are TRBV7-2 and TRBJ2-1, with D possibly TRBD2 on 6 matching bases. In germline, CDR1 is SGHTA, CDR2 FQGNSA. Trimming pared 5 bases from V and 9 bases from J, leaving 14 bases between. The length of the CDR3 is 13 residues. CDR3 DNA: TGTGCCAGCAGCACCCGACTAGTTACTGAGCAGTTCTTC. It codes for CASSTRLVTEQFF. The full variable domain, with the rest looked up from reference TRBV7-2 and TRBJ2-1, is GAGVSQSPSNKVTEKGKDVELRCDPISGHTALYWYRQSLGQGLEFLIYFQGNSAPDKSGLPSDRFSAERTGGSVSTLTIQRTQQEDSAVYLCASSTRLVTEQFFGPGTRLTVL.

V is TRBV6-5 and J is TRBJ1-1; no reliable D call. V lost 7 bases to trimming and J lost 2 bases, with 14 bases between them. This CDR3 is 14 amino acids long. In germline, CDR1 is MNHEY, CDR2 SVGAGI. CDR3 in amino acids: CASTQSVVNTEAFF. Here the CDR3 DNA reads TGTGCCAGCACCCAGAGCGTGGTCAACACTGAAGCTTTCTTT.

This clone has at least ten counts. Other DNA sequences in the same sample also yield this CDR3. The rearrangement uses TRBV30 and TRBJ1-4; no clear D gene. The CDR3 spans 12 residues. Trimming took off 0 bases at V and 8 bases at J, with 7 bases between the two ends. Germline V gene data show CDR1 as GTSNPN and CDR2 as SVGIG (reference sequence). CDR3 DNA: TGTGCCTGGAGTGTGTTGCGGGAAAAACTGTTTTTT. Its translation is CAWSVLREKLFF.

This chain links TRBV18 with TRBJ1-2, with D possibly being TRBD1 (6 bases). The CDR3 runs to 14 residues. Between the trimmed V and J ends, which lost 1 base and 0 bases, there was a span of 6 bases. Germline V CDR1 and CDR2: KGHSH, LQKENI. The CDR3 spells CASSPRTANYGYTF. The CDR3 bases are TGTGCCAGCTCACCACGGACAGCTAACTATGGCTACACCTTC.

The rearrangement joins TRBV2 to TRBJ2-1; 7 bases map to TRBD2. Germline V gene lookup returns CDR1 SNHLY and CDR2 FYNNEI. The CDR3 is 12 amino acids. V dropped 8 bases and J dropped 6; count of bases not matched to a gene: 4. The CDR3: CASVASGNEQFF. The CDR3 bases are TGTGCCAGCGTGGCTAGCGGCAATGAGCAGTTCTTC.

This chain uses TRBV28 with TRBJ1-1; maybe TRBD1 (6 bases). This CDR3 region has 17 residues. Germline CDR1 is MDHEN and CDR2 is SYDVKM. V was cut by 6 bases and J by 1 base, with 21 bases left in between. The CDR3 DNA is TGTGCCAGCAGCCTAGGGGGGGCGAGGGCCTGGAACACTGAAGCTTTCTTT. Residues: CASSLGGARAWNTEAFF.

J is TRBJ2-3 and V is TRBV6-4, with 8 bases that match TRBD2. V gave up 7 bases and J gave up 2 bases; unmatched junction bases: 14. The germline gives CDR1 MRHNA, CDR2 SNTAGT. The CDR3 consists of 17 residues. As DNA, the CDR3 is TGTGCCAGCAACCAACAAAGCTTAGCGGGGCTCACAGATACGCAGTATTTT. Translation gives CASNQQSLAGLTDTQYF.

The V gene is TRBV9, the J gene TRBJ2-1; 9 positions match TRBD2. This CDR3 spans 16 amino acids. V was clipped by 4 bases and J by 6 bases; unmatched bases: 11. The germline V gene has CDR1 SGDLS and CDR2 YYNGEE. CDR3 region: CASSHRLAEGINEQFF. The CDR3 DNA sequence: TGTGCCAGCAGCCACCGACTAGCGGAGGGGATCAATGAGCAGTTCTTC.

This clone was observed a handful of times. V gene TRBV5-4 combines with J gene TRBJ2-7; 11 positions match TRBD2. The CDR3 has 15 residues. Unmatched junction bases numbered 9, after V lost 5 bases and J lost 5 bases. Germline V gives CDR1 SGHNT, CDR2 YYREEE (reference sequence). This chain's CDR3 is CASSVRLAGIHEQYF. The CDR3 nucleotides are TGTGCCAGCAGTGTAAGACTAGCGGGAATCCACGAGCAGTACTTC.

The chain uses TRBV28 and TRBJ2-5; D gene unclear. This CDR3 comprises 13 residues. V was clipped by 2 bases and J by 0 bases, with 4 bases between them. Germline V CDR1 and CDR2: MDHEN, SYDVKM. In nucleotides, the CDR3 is TGTGCCAGCAGTTTACGGTACCAAGAGACCCAGTACTTC. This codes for CASSLRYQETQYF. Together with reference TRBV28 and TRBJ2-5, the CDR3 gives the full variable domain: DVKVTQSSRYLVKRTGEKVFLECVQDMDHENMFWYRQDPGLGLRLIYFSYDVKMKEKGDIPEGYSVSREKKERFSLILESASTNQTSMYLCASSLRYQETQYFGPGTRLLVL.

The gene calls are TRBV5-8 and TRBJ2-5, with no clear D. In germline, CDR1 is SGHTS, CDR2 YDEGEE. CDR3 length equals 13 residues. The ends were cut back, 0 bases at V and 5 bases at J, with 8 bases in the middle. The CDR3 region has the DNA TGTGCCAGCAGCTTGGGGTGGCGGGAGACCCAGTACTTC. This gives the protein CASSLGWRETQYF.

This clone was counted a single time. As DNA, the CDR3 is TGTGCCAGTAGTGAGGGGGGGGAGTGGTATCAGCCCCAGCATTTT. This sequence encodes CASSEGGEWYQPQHF. The rearrangement links TRBV19 to TRBJ1-5, with a tentative D call TRBD1 (6 bases). V dropped 5 bases and J dropped 5 bases, with 16 bases sitting between them. Germline V gene sequence: CDR1 LNHDA, CDR2 SQIVND (reference sequence). CDR3 length equals 15 residues.

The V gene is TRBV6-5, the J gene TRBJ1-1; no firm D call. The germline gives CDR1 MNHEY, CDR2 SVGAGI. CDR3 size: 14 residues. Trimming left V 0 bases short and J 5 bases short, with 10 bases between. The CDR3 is CASSYSSLSTEAFF. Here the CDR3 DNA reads TGTGCCAGCAGTTACTCATCACTTTCAACTGAAGCTTTCTTT.